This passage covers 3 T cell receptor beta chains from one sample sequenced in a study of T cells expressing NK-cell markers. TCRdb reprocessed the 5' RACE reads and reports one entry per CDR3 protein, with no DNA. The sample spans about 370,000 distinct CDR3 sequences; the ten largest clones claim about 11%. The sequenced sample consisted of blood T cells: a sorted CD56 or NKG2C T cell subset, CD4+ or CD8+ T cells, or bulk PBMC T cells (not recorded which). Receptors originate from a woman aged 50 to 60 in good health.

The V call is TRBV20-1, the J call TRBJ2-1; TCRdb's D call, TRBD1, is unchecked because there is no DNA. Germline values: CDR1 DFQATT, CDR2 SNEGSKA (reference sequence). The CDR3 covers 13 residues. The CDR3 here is CSARGTGLGEQFF.

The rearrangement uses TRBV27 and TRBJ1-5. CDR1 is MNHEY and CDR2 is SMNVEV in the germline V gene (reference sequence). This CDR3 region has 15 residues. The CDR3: CASSLDRWNNQPQHF.

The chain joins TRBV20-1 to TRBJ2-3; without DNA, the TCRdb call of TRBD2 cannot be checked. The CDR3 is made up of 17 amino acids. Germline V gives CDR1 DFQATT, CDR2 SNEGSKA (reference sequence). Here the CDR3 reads CSAREGWRENRTDTQYF.